This T cell receptor beta chain originates from a study of post-analysis software for immune sequencing data (dated by TCRdb to between 2015 and 2017). With respect to the entire study: Relapsing-remitting, secondary progressive and progressive-relapsing multiple sclerosis were recorded as disease courses, and subtype annotation was lacking for some patients. A subset of samples was prepared in parallel using single-end sample barcoding, then pooled and co-amplified after Illumina adapter ligation. Patient repertoires were compared against ten to twelve previously published healthy control repertoires from donors aged roughly 6 to 26 years.

TCR beta repertoires were profiled from peripheral blood of over 10 young patients with multiple sclerosis to demonstrate the VDJtools post-analysis software. The multiple sclerosis patients were children and adolescents ranging in age from roughly 6 to 16 years. V is pared back by 4 bases and J by 3 bases, with 17 bases lying between the germline termini. The germline V gene provides CDR1 LGHNA and CDR2 YSLEER. The CDR3 runs 16 amino acids, cysteine and phenylalanine included. Only the CDR3 region is kept as DNA, spanning 48 bases read in frame from base 1. Library preparation used PCR. The instrument given in TCRdb is Illumina HiSeq 2500. Unique molecular identifiers were incorporated into TCR beta cDNA libraries to reduce PCR and sequencing biases. Some 500,000 cDNA molecules were obtained for every 1 to 10 million input T cells, so each molecule roughly corresponded to one T cell. The same protocol used for the earlier healthy control dataset was applied to prepare and sequence the patient libraries. Within a given batch, samples were prepared together, multiplexed and sequenced on the same HiSeq lane. The source study handled its data this way. MIGEC handled the raw barcoded reads, throwing out single-read molecular identifier groups before consensus assembly and CDR3 extraction. Clonotype tables were post-analysed with VDJtools, normalizing diversity by down-sampling all datasets to the smallest sample size. To correct batch-related cross-sample contamination, repertoire overlap clustering matched CDR3 amino acid sequences but not nucleotide sequences. In-frame beta chains were kept once TCRdb had trimmed the public reads at Q25 with fastp and called clones with MiXCR. CDR3 protein duplicates are merged, each entry listing the most common genes and DNA. TCRdb assigned the V and J calls; the authors' analysis was not used. For this sample the table gives approximately 400,000 distinct CDR3 sequences, of which roughly 38% were detected only once. Around 15% of the sample rests with the top ten.

To note about this clonotype: Its antigen specificity is not known. There are no base qualities to consult, and no much larger clone falls within one base.

Paper-wide results and their limitations: Compared with controls, multiple sclerosis patients had significantly lower normalized Chao1 diversity, a finding suggesting substantial peripheral T-cell clonal expansion. Patients showed significantly higher frequencies than controls for roughly five TRBV segments, among them TRBV5-6, TRBV5-1 and TRBV20-1. The multiple sclerosis patient group was slightly younger than the control group. Direct clustering with F measure revealed strong co-clustering of samples prepared in the same batch, which led to a batch-effect correction.

Here the chain combines TRBV4-3 and TRBJ2-3, with a weak D call of TRBD2 (6 bases match). The specimen sequenced was blood. The TCR originated in a girl aged 10 to 17 with multiple sclerosis. The CDR3 loop reads CASSRDRAGGTDTQYF. The DNA reads as follows: TGCGCCAGCAGCCGGGACCGGGCCGGGGGTACAGATACGCAGTATTTT.